Sequencing of this T cell receptor beta chain was carried out in a study of persistence of HIV-infected CD4 T cells. Points from the study as a whole: CMV- and Gag-responding cells had lower TCRbeta richness than CD3/CD28-responding cells. TCR analyses could not target the rare provirus-carrying CMV-responding cells.

Nonspecific anti-CD3/anti-CD28 bead stimulation represents the broad CD4+ T cell repertoire. Sorting selected CD4+ T cells upregulating both CD40 ligand and CD69. Donors had undetectable plasma HIV-1 RNA, under 50 copies/mL, for 4+ years. Stimulated PBMCs had first been depleted of CD8+ T cells. The libraries were made with immunoSEQ version 4 in survey mode. TCRdb's table, derived via immunoSEQ multiplex PCR, lists solely in-frame clones and lacks some. This repertoire shows around 35,000 clones, approximately 88% found once; its top ten account for about 1.3%. In regard to this clone: Its matching antigen is unknown.

The CDR3 consists of 13 residues. Germline trimming cut 4 bases from V and 4 bases from J; bases unmatched to any gene: 3. Germline CDR1 is GTSNPN and CDR2 is SVGIG (reference sequence). The input for sequencing was CD4+ T cells sorted from PBMCs after 18-hour stimulation, taken from a patient who received antiretroviral therapy. The rearrangement joins TRBV30 to TRBJ1-2; 10 nucleotides line up with TRBD1. The sequence was obtained from an adult man with HIV who was CMV-seropositive. CDR3 amino acids: CAWTRTGGYGYTF. In nucleotides, the CDR3 is TGTGCCTGGACCCGGACAGGGGGCTATGGCTACACCTTC.